This T cell receptor (beta chain) originates from a study of T cells in Graves' hyperthyroidism and ophthalmopathy. Study-level background: Once the initial diagnosis was made, peripheral blood was obtained before any treatment.

The investigators amplified TCR beta CDR3 regions from RNA transcripts. TCR CDR3 regions were first amplified by RT-PCR with HTBI primers. TCRdb fed the multiplex PCR reads into MiXCR, producing one record per CDR3 protein. Found here are a few hundred thousand distinct CDR3 sequences, approximately 14% of them singletons; the top ten hold less than 9.5%. CDR3 length equals 13 residues. Germline CDR1 reads GTSNPN; CDR2 reads SVGIG (reference sequence). Uncontrolled infection, other autoimmune disease, pregnancy or lactation disqualified patients from enrolment. Concerning this clonotype: What it binds is unknown. A single base separates this from a much larger clone, so it may be a read error.

Study findings and constraints: Most thyroid clonotypes that were expanded above 0.001 also turned up in blood.

The chain recombines TRBV30 with TRBJ1-1; tentative D call: TRBD1 (6 bases). This receptor was taken from a woman aged 25 to 39 with Graves' hyperthyroidism. The sequenced sample was blood. For the CDR3, the DNA is TGTGCCTGGAAGGGGGACCGGAACACTGAAGCTCTCTTT. Translation: CAWKGDRNTEALF.